Below are 9 T cell receptor beta chains sequenced from a single sample in a study of shared clonotypes between healthy human individuals. TCRdb keeps only in-frame clones here, not all; method: immunoSEQ multiplex PCR. The sample lists approximately 510,000 clones, 79% seen once, with about an eighth in the top ten. Sequencing input: PBMCs. All receptors derive from a woman aged 40 to 50 in good health. Some clones in this sample may be carry-over from other donors' samples.

The chain is built from TRBV2 and TRBJ2-6, with D uncertain. The CDR3 runs 13 residues. The V and J ends lost 3 bases and 13 bases respectively, with 13 bases between them. From germline, CDR1 is SNHLY and CDR2 FYNNEI. In DNA, the CDR3 is TGTGCCAGCAGTGATAATGTGGTCCGTGTCCTGACTTTC. It yields the protein CASSDNVVRVLTF.

The CDR3 DNA reads TGCGCCAGCAGCTGGATGACAGGGTCTGCCTACGAGCAGTACTTC. It yields the protein CASSWMTGSAYEQYF. J is TRBJ2-7 and V is TRBV5-1; 7 bases align to TRBD1. Germline loops: CDR1 SGHRS, CDR2 YFSETQ. The V segment lost 3 bases and the J segment 2 bases; nucleotides outside the gene matches: 8. This CDR3 has 15 amino acids.

The chain employs TRBV7-9 and TRBJ2-5; D uncertain. Germline V gives CDR1 SEHNR, CDR2 FQNEAQ (reference sequence). This CDR3 is built from 13 residues. Trimming removed 3 bases from V and 4 bases from J, with 9 bases in between. The CDR3 reads CASSFPPTETQYF. CDR3 bases: TGTGCCAGCAGCTTTCCCCCGACAGAGACCCAGTACTTC.

This chain uses TRBV28 with TRBJ2-5, with D unclear. The better agreement between TRBJ2-7 and the DNA end casts doubt on the J call. In germline, CDR1 is MDHEN, CDR2 SYDVKM. This CDR3 spans 12 amino acids. The CDR3 protein is CASSLFGYEQYF. The DNA of the CDR3 is TGTGCCAGCAGTCTCTTCGGCTACGAGCAGTACTTC.

On this clone itself: A much larger clone is a single base away; this may be a read error. This specimen includes other DNA sequences encoding the same CDR3. The rearrangement uses TRBV6-1 and TRBJ2-7; the D is unclear. The V end lost 3 bases, the J end lost 0 bases, and 0 bases lay between the germline ends. CDR1 and CDR2 from the germline V gene are MNHNS and SASEGT. The length of the CDR3 is 11 residues. The CDR3 DNA reads TGTGCCAGCAGTGACTCCTACGAGCAGTACTTC. Amino acid sequence: CASSDSYEQYF.

This clone was found many times. This chain links TRBV18 with TRBJ1-4, with no clear D. The CDR3 spans 14 residues. Trimming shortened V by 10 bases and J by 0 bases, and 12 bases separated the two germline ends. Germline-derived CDR1 and CDR2 are KGHSH and LQKENI. The CDR3 is CATSDTATNEKLFF. CDR3 nucleotide sequence: TGTGCCACCTCCGACACCGCAACTAATGAAAAACTGTTTTTT.

This chain connects TRBV4-1 to TRBJ2-4; D is perhaps TRBD1 (6 bases). Germline CDR1 and CDR2: MGHRA and YSYEKL. The length of the CDR3 is 15 residues. With 1 base removed from V and 4 bases from J, the gap between germline ends came to 11 bases. The CDR3 here is CASSQVGTSKNIQYF. The CDR3 bases are TGCGCCAGCAGCCAAGTTGGGACAAGTAAAAACATTCAGTACTTC.

This clone was recorded once. The genes are TRBV19 and TRBJ1-4, with TRBD1 as a possible D gene (5 bases). Per the germline V gene, CDR1 is LNHDA and CDR2 is SQIVND (reference sequence). The CDR3 runs 13 residues. The V end was cut by 5 bases, the J end by 7 bases, with 11 bases between. This CDR3 is CASSSVQGEKLFF. Written as DNA, the CDR3 is TGTGCCAGTAGTTCGGTCCAGGGTGAAAAACTGTTTTTT.

The chain links TRBV7-2 to TRBJ2-1; perhaps TRBD1 as D (7 bases). CDR3 size: 14 residues. Trimming removed 5 bases at V and 4 bases at J, with 12 bases between. Germline CDR1 is SGHTA and CDR2 is FQGNSA. Here the CDR3 reads CASSGGTAYNEQFF. DNA of the CDR3: TGTGCCAGCAGCGGAGGGACAGCGTACAATGAGCAGTTCTTC.